This paragraph reports one TCR beta chain. The antigen it binds to is not known. No base quality values were provided; no much bigger clone lies one nucleotide off. Participants in the prospective study were aged about 18 to 100 years, lived in 20 to 25 United States geographic areas, and enrolled through a virtual design. In the prospective study, participants were assigned to cohorts based on the clinical history participants reported in a screening survey and a study questionnaire. ImmuneRACE Cohort 3 recovered participants were defined by two consecutive negative NP/OP PCR tests, healthcare professional clearance, or symptom resolution. Each participant in the prospective study had whole blood, serum and a nasopharyngeal or oropharyngeal swab collected by mobile phlebotomists. Over an approximately 2-month period, participants in the prospective study had the option of providing additional blood draws and questionnaires. Prospective study blood samples were shipped either frozen or at room temperature before DNA extraction.

This record belongs to a study of blood T cell repertoires in COVID-19 (dated by TCRdb to about 2020). With regard to the full study: Samples from collaborators originated in the United States, Italy and Spain and spanned both the acute and convalescent phases of COVID-19. Samples came from the ongoing ImmuneRACE study (first 160 participants) plus 1,254 subjects from 6 global collaborators. The sample metadata nearly always contained a de-identified subject ID, COVID-19 status, age in years and sex. Deeply sampled blood TCRbeta repertoires from subjects exposed to, actively infected with, or recovered from COVID-19 were included in the dataset. Where available, HLA class I and class II types were obtained from metadata supplied by the sample provider rather than from assay-based typing. The repertoires were released in a freely available public database meant as a resource for research on the immune response to SARS-CoV-2. The material from the prospective study consisted of cDNA or gDNA derived from T cells, B-cell-depleted T cells, or PBMCs.

The immunoSEQ Assay, a bias-controlled multiplex PCR, was used to amplify TCRbeta CDR3 regions from genomic DNA. As for the original processing: Within the assay, amplification of reference gene primers was used to estimate how many nucleated cells each sample contained. To quantify the absolute abundance of each unique TCRbeta CDR3 rearrangement, sequence reads were collapsed and filtered. For each sample, productive Simpson clonality was calculated by taking the square root of Simpson's diversity index across productive rearrangements. TCRdb provides this immuneACCESS table in a form limited to in-frame rearrangements. Some clones are lacking; in checked studies, under half of them reflect an unresolved V gene, and why the rest are absent is not known. V and J calls and clone size are those listed in that table; D and trimming were worked out from the DNA. For this sample the table gives nearly 250,000 clones, of which 86% were detected only once. The ten largest clones take up approximately 2.1% of the sample.

Points the paper makes about the study in general: Clinical and demographic metadata were provided uncurated, with the amount varying by source and participant.

Compared with germline, V lacks 2 bases and J lacks 5 bases; bases without a gene match: 6. Via the germline V gene, CDR1 is KGHSH and CDR2 LQKENI. The CDR3 holds 15 amino acids from the cysteine to the phenylalanine. Only the CDR3 portion is preserved as DNA: 45 bases, with reading frame beginning at the first base. Sequences were obtained from PBMCs or T cells enriched from blood (not recorded which). This TCR came from a woman between 50 and 59 years old who had recovered from COVID-19. The chain joins TRBV18 to TRBJ1-5; 7 bases in between match TRBD1. The nucleotide sequence is TGTGCCAGCTCACCAAATCCCAGGGGGGATCAGCCCCAGCATTTT. It translates as CASSPNPRGDQPQHF.